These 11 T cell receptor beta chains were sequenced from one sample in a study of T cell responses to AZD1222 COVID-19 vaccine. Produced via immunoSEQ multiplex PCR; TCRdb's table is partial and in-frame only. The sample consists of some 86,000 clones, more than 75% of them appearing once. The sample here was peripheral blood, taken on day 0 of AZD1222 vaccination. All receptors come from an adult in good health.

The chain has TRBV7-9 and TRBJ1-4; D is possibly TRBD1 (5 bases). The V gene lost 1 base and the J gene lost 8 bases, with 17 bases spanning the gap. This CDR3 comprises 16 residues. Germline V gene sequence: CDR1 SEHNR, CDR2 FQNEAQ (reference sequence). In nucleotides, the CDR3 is TGTGCCAGCAGCTTAGTTAAAACGCCCGGGGACGAAAAACTGTTTTTT. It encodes CASSLVKTPGDEKLFF. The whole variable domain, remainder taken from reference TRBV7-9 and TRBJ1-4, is DTGVSQNPRHKITKRGQNVTFRCDPISEHNRLYWYRQTLGQGPEFLTYFQNEAQLEKSRLLSDRFSAERPKGSFSTLEIQRTEQGDSAMYLCASSLVKTPGDEKLFFGSGTQLSVL.

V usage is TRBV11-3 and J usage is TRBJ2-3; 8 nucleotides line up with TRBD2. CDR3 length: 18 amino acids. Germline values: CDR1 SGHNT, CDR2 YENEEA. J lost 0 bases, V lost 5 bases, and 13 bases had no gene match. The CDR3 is CASSLGVYSSGSTDTQYF. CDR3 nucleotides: TGTGCCAGCAGCCTAGGGGTCTATTCTAGCGGGAGCACAGATACGCAGTATTTT.

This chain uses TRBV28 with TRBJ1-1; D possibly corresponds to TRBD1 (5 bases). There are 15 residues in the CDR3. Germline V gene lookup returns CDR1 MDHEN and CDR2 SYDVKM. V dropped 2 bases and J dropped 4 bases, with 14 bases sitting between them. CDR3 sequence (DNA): TGTGCCAGCAGTTTAGGCACAGGCGTAGGCACTGAAGCTTTCTTT. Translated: CASSLGTGVGTEAFF.

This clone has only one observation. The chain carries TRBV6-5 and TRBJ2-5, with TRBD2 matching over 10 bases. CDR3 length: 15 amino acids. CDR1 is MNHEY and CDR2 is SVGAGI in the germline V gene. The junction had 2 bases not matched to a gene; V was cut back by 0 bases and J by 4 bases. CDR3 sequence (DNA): TGTGCCAGCAGTTACTCGCCTAGCGGGGGAGAGACCCAGTACTTC. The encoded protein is CASSYSPSGGETQYF.

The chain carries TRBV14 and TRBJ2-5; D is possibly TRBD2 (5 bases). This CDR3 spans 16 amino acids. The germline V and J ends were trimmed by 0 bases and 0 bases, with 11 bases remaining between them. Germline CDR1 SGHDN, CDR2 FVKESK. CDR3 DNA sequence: TGTGCCAGCAGCCAAGATGCGAGACTAAACCAAGAGACCCAGTACTTC. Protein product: CASSQDARLNQETQYF.

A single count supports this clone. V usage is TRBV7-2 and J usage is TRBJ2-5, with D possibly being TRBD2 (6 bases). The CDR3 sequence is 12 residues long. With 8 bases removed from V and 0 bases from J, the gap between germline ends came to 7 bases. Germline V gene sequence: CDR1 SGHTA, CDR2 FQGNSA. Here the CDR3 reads CASGGYQETQYF. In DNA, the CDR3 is TGTGCCAGCGGGGGGTACCAAGAGACCCAGTACTTC.

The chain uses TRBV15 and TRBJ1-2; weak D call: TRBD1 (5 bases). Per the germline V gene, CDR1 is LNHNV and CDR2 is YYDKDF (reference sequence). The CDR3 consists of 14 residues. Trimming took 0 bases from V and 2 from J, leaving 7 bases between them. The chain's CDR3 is CATSREGVNYGYTF. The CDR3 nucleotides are TGTGCCACCAGCAGAGAGGGGGTCAACTATGGCTACACCTTC. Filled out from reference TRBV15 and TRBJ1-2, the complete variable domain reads DAMVIQNPRYQVTQFGKPVTLSCSQTLNHNVMYWYQQKSSQAPKLLFHYYDKDFNNEADTPDNFQSRRPNTSFCFLDIRSPGLGDTAMYLCATSREGVNYGYTFGSGTRLTVV.

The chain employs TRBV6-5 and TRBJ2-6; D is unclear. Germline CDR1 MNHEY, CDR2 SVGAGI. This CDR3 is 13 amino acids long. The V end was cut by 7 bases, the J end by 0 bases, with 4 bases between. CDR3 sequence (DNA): TGTGCCAGCACTATCTCTGGGGCCAACGTCCTGACTTTC. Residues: CASTISGANVLTF.

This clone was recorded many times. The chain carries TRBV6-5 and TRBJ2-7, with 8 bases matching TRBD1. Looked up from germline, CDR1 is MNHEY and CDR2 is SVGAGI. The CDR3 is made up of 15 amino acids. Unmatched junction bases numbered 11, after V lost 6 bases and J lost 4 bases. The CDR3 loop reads CASRPRAGGIYEQYF. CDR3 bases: TGTGCCAGCAGACCCCGGGCAGGGGGCATATACGAGCAGTACTTC.

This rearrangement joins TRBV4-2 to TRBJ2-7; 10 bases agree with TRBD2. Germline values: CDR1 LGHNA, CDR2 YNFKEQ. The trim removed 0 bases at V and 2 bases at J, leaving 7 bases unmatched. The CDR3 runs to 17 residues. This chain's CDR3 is CASSQDLQRGGAYEQYF. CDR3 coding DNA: TGTGCCAGCAGCCAAGATCTCCAGCGGGGGGGTGCCTACGAGCAGTACTTC.

As DNA, the CDR3 is TGTGCCACCAGCAGAGATCCGGAGTCCGGGGAGCTGTTTTTT. Translation gives CATSRDPESGELFF. The V call is TRBV15, the J call TRBJ2-2, with D unresolved. Deletions cut 0 bases from V and 6 bases from J, with 8 bases between. This CDR3 spans 14 amino acids. Germline V gives CDR1 LNHNV, CDR2 YYDKDF (reference sequence).